This note documents a single TCR beta chain sequence. An end of the junction does not agree with germline; a read error may underlie this. PBMCs provided sorted CD4+ and CD8+ T cells. Looked up from germline, CDR1 is SQVTM and CDR2 is ANQGSEA. This CDR3 is 13 amino acids long. The data stem from a study of CD8+ T cells in alopecia areata. RNA was isolated and reverse transcribed to cDNA, the sequencing template. Profiling relied on immunoSEQ multiplex PCR, and the TCRdb table lists in-frame clones only, not all of them. This sample yields 130,000 or so clones, of which less than 50% are seen a single time; about 10% belongs to the top ten.

The clonotype originates from a human donor with alopecia areata. The specimen was NKG2D-low CD8+ T cells sorted from blood. V is TRBV29-1 and J is TRBJ1-1; D is perhaps TRBD1 (6 bases). Here the CDR3 DNA reads TGCAGCGCTGAACAGGGTGGCGGCACTGAAGCTTTCTTT. The encoded protein is CSAEQGGGTEAFF.